Below are 26 T cell receptor beta chains sequenced from a single sample in a study of CD8 T cells in Susac syndrome. Random hexamers were used to reverse transcribe the RNA input (roughly 0.5 to 1 ug). TCRdb fed the immunoSEQ multiplex PCR reads into MiXCR, producing one record per CDR3 protein. The sample shows about 150,000 distinct CDR3 sequences, less than 97% of them seen only once. Sequenced: CD8+ T cells from PBMCs. The source is a human donor with multiple sclerosis.

The chain couples TRBV20-1 to TRBJ2-1; no clear D gene. The CDR3 runs to 14 residues. CDR1 and CDR2 (germline): DFQATT, SNEGSKA (reference sequence). V lost 1 base and J 4 bases, leaving 11 bases between the germline ends. The CDR3 DNA is TGCAGTGCTAGAGGCACGGGTTCGTACAATGAGCAGTTCTTC. This encodes CSARGTGSYNEQFF.

The gene calls are TRBV7-9 and TRBJ2-2, with D possibly matching TRBD1 (5 bases). The CDR3 loop spans 14 amino acids. Germline CDR1 SEHNR, CDR2 FQNEAQ (reference sequence). Trimming removed 6 bases from V and 1 base from J, with 9 bases in between. CDR3 sequence (DNA): TGTGCCAGCAGTAATACAGGGAACACCGGGGAGCTGTTTTTT. Translated: CASSNTGNTGELFF.

The chain combines TRBV7-9 with TRBJ2-2; 7 bases are a match to TRBD1. The CDR3 length is 14 residues. Germline CDR1 reads SEHNR; CDR2 reads FQNEAQ (reference sequence). V lost 4 bases and J lost 8; bases outside the gene matches: 7. The CDR3 DNA sequence: TGTGCCAGCAGCTCGGACAGGACGGGTGGGGAGCTGTTTTTT. Its translation: CASSSDRTGGELFF. The full variable domain, its missing parts supplied by reference TRBV7-9 and TRBJ2-2, is DTGVSQNPRHKITKRGQNVTFRCDPISEHNRLYWYRQTLGQGPEFLTYFQNEAQLEKSRLLSDRFSAERPKGSFSTLEIQRTEQGDSAMYLCASSSDRTGGELFFGEGSRLTVL.

The rearrangement links TRBV30 to TRBJ1-2, with D hard to call. Trimming took off 3 bases at V and 5 bases at J, with 7 bases between the two ends. The length of the CDR3 is 11 residues. Germline V gene lookup returns CDR1 GTSNPN and CDR2 SVGIG (reference sequence). CDR3 sequence reads: CAWRFRYGYTF. CDR3 nucleotide sequence: TGTGCCTGGAGGTTCCGATATGGCTACACCTTC. Looking up the rest from reference TRBV30 and TRBJ1-2 gives the full variable domain: SQTIHQWPATLVQPVGSPLSLECTVEGTSNPNLYWYRQAAGRGLQLLFYSVGIGQISSEVPQNLSASRPQDRQFILSSKKLLLSDSGFYLCAWRFRYGYTFGSGTRLTVV.

Written as DNA, the CDR3 is TGCAGTGCTAGAGATCCGACAGTGGGAAACACCATATATTTT. Amino acid sequence: CSARDPTVGNTIYF. This chain joins TRBV20-1 and TRBJ1-3; D may be TRBD1 (5 bases). Germline V gene lookup returns CDR1 DFQATT and CDR2 SNEGSKA (reference sequence). The CDR3 has 14 residues. Trimming took off 0 bases at V and 4 bases at J, with 10 bases between the two ends.

In DNA form, the CDR3 reads TGTGCCAGCAGCGTAGACGGGGAGGTCACAGATACGCAGTATTTT. It yields the protein CASSVDGEVTDTQYF. This chain links TRBV9 with TRBJ2-3; a possible D gene is TRBD2 (6 bases). The germline gives CDR1 SGDLS, CDR2 YYNGEE. V was cut by 0 bases and J by 2 bases, with 10 bases left in between. This CDR3 region has 15 residues.

This chain connects TRBV20-1 to TRBJ1-1; the D gene is possibly TRBD1 (6 bases). Trimming removed 4 bases from V and 6 bases from J, with 15 bases in between. This CDR3 is built from 13 residues. The germline V gene has CDR1 DFQATT and CDR2 SNEGSKA (reference sequence). CDR3: CSAIRGASAEAFF. CDR3 DNA: TGCAGTGCTATAAGGGGGGCGAGCGCTGAAGCTTTCTTT.

In this sample, this clonotype turned up once. This chain connects TRBV29-1 to TRBJ1-2; tentative D call: TRBD1 (6 bases). The CDR3 sequence is 14 residues long. Trimming stripped 7 bases from V and 4 bases from J, with 19 bases between. Germline V lookup: CDR1 SQVTM, CDR2 ANQGSEA. The CDR3 nucleotides read TGCAGCGCCGGCCGCCTGACAGGCCCCTATGGCTACACCTTC. Protein product: CSAGRLTGPYGYTF.

The chain has TRBV15 and TRBJ2-2; tentative D call: TRBD1 (6 bases). This CDR3 is 17 amino acids long. V lost 7 bases and J lost 5, with 23 bases in between. Germline lookup yields CDR1 LNHNV and CDR2 YYDKDF (reference sequence). In DNA form, the CDR3 reads TGTGCCACCACCGACACCCATCTACAGGGATGGACCGGGGAGCTGTTTTTT. Translating it yields CATTDTHLQGWTGELFF.

CDR3 amino acids: CASSQSTGWEQYV. The CDR3 coding sequence is TGTGCCAGCAGCCAATCAACAGGGTGGGAGCAGTACGTC. The chain has TRBV3-1 and TRBJ2-7, with D possibly being TRBD1 (6 bases). The CDR3 length is 13 residues. Trimming left V 2 bases short and J 7 bases short, with 12 bases between. Per the germline V gene, CDR1 is LGHDT and CDR2 is YNNKEL (reference sequence).

The chain recombines TRBV29-1 with TRBJ2-7; possibly TRBD1 or TRBD2 for D (6 bases each). With 4 bases removed from V and 7 bases from J, the gap between germline ends came to 17 bases. Germline loops: CDR1 SQVTM, CDR2 ANQGSEA. This CDR3 is built from 13 residues. Here the CDR3 DNA reads TGCAGCGTTGTATGGAACAGGGAGGAAGAGCAGTACTTC. It yields the protein CSVVWNREEEQYF.

J is TRBJ2-7 and V is TRBV5-6; 8 nucleotides align to TRBD1. V shed 6 bases and J 0 bases; nucleotides not matched to a gene: 11. Germline loops: CDR1 SGHDT, CDR2 YYEEEE. The length of the CDR3 is 16 residues. The CDR3 loop reads CASNTRGRPLSYEQYV. In DNA form, the CDR3 reads TGTGCCAGCAACACCAGGGGGCGTCCCCTCTCCTACGAGCAGTACGTC.

The CDR3 is CSVVPGAGRTGKNIQYF. As DNA, the CDR3 is TGCAGCGTTGTACCTGGCGCAGGGAGAACTGGCAAAAACATTCAGTACTTC. The V gene is TRBV29-1, the J gene TRBJ2-4; D could derive from TRBD1 or TRBD2 (5 bases each). The CDR3 totals 17 residues. Germline V CDR1 and CDR2: SQVTM, ANQGSEA. The germline V and J ends were trimmed by 4 bases and 3 bases, with 22 bases remaining between them. Complete variable domain (other parts from reference TRBV29-1 and TRBJ2-4): SAVISQKPSRDICQRGTSLTIQCQVDSQVTMMFWYRQQPGQSLTLIATANQGSEATYESGFVIDKFPISRPNLTFSTLTVSNMSPEDSSIYLCSVVPGAGRTGKNIQYFGAGTRLSVL.

This chain links TRBV6-2 or TRBV6-3 with TRBJ2-7, with 8 bases aligning to TRBD1. In germline, CDR1 is MNHEY, CDR2 SVGEGT. This CDR3 has 14 amino acids. Trimming at V came to 2 bases and at J to 6 bases, leaving 6 bases not matched to a gene. This chain's CDR3 is CASSYEQGAIEQYF. The CDR3 nucleotides are TGTGCCAGCAGTTACGAGCAGGGGGCCATCGAGCAGTACTTC.

V is TRBV6-1 and J is TRBJ2-5; D may be TRBD1 (5 bases). CDR1 is MNHNS and CDR2 is SASEGT in the germline V gene. Trimming left V 4 bases short and J 3 bases short, with 15 bases between. The CDR3 consists of 15 residues. This CDR3 reads CASSVSGKREETQYF. CDR3 coding DNA: TGTGCCAGCAGTGTTTCAGGGAAAAGGGAAGAGACCCAGTACTTC.

This clonotype turned up a few times. The V gene is TRBV12-3 or TRBV12-4, the J gene TRBJ1-5, with D uncertain. V was trimmed by 1 base and J by 2 bases, leaving 9 bases between them. The CDR3 is 15 residues long. CDR3 sequence (DNA): TGTGCCAGCAGTTTAGGGGGATGGGGCAATCAGCCCCAGCATTTT. It codes for CASSLGGWGNQPQHF.

The V and J genes are TRBV19 and TRBJ2-1; weak D call: TRBD2 (5 bases). In germline, CDR1 is LNHDA, CDR2 SQIVND (reference sequence). The CDR3 has 13 amino acids. The germline V and J ends were trimmed by 9 bases and 8 bases, with 17 bases remaining between them. This chain's CDR3 is CASRPLEAHEQFF. In DNA form, the CDR3 reads TGTGCCAGCCGACCCTTGGAGGCCCATGAGCAGTTCTTC.

In DNA form, the CDR3 reads TGTGCCAGCAGTCAGGGACACAGCTCCTACGAGCAGTACGTC. It codes for CASSQGHSSYEQYV. This rearrangement joins TRBV12-3 or TRBV12-4 to TRBJ2-7; D perhaps matches TRBD1 (6 bases). The CDR3 has 14 amino acids. Trimming cost V 5 bases and J 0 bases, with 11 bases left between them.

This clonotype was detected once. The chain recombines TRBV30 with TRBJ2-1, with 11 bases lining up with TRBD2. The CDR3 runs to 13 residues. Germline CDR1 is GTSNPN and CDR2 is SVGIG (reference sequence). Trimming took 8 bases from V and 4 from J; bases not matched to a gene: 4. The CDR3 sequence is CAKTSGDYNEQFF. As DNA, the CDR3 is TGTGCCAAGACTAGCGGGGATTACAATGAGCAGTTCTTC. Full variable domain (outside the CDR3, taken from reference TRBV30 and TRBJ2-1): SQTIHQWPATLVQPVGSPLSLECTVEGTSNPNLYWYRQAAGRGLQLLFYSVGIGQISSEVPQNLSASRPQDRQFILSSKKLLLSDSGFYLCAKTSGDYNEQFFGPGTRLTVL.

This chain connects TRBV6-5 to TRBJ2-1; 7 nucleotides agree with TRBD1. CDR1 and CDR2 from the germline V gene are MNHEY and SVGAGI. The J segment lost 5 bases and the V segment lost 4 bases, leaving 17 bases of the junction unmatched. CDR3 size: 18 residues. Here the CDR3 DNA reads TGTGCCAGCAGTTCCTCTCGGTACCGGGACAGAAGAAACAATGAGCAGTTCTTC. Residues: CASSSSRYRDRRNNEQFF.

The chain carries TRBV6-5 and TRBJ1-2, with 7 nucleotides matching TRBD1. The CDR3 contains 15 residues. With 5 bases clipped from V and 4 bases from J, the junction kept 10 bases outside the gene matches. CDR1 and CDR2 (germline): MNHEY, SVGAGI. The CDR3 region is CASSPYRTGGYGYTF. CDR3 nucleotides: TGTGCCAGCAGTCCTTATAGGACAGGTGGCTATGGCTACACCTTC.

The chain links TRBV6-1 to TRBJ2-7; D might be TRBD1 (6 bases). The germline V and J ends were trimmed by 6 bases and 2 bases, with 26 bases remaining between them. Germline CDR1 MNHNS, CDR2 SASEGT. This CDR3 is 18 amino acids long. In nucleotides, the CDR3 is TGTGCCAGCAGCTCCCAACATCCCGGGACACCTTCTACCTACGAGCAGTACTTC. It specifies CASSSQHPGTPSTYEQYF.

Details on this clonotype: Because the CDR3's place on the DNA is in doubt, the DNA is left out and the CDR3 is given as listed by TCRdb. The rearrangement links TRBV23-1 to TRBJ1-1; TRBD1 is the table's D call and was not checked against the DNA. TRBV23-1 is known as an ORF, though its function is uncertain. The CDR3 is 14 residues long, ends included. The CDR3 loop reads CASILDRGDTEAFF.

The rearrangement joins TRBV5-8 to TRBJ2-1, with 13 nucleotides matching TRBD2. The CDR3 sequence is 16 residues long. Germline CDR1 and CDR2: SGHTS and YDEGEE. J gave up 3 bases and V 4 bases, and 4 bases lay outside the gene matches. The CDR3 spells CASSEGLAGIYNEQFF. Written as DNA, the CDR3 is TGTGCCAGCAGCGAGGGACTAGCGGGGATCTACAATGAGCAGTTCTTC.

The chain employs TRBV13 and TRBJ2-1; 12 bases map to TRBD2. The V segment lost 5 bases and the J segment 9 bases; nucleotides outside the gene matches: 8. This CDR3 region has 15 residues. Germline V gives CDR1 PRHDT, CDR2 FYEKMQ (reference sequence). The CDR3: CASSHGLAGFGEQFF. The CDR3 DNA reads as TGTGCCAGCAGCCACGGACTAGCGGGGTTTGGTGAGCAGTTCTTC.

J is TRBJ1-2 and V is TRBV5-6, with TRBD1 identical over 8 bases. The trim removed 10 bases at V and 4 bases at J, leaving 12 bases unmatched. This CDR3 comprises 14 residues. The germline V gene encodes CDR1 SGHDT and CDR2 YYEEEE. Here the CDR3 DNA reads TGTGCCTCGGTGGGCGGACAGGGATTCTATGGCTACACCTTC. Amino acids: CASVGGQGFYGYTF.